Presented here are 30 T cell receptor beta chains from one specimen sequenced in a study of regulatory T cells in long-lasting Graves disease. Documented time point: newly diagnosed GD, antithyroid drugs for less than 3 months. PBMCs were the source of the RNA used for TCR sequencing. CDR3 regions were amplified by Arm-PCR using iRepertoire HTBI primers to build TCR beta libraries. TCRdb reprocessed the multiplex PCR reads via MiXCR and lists one record per CDR3 protein. The top ten hold more than 20% of the sample, which has 200,000 to 250,000 distinct CDR3 sequences, roughly 18% seen once. Sequenced here: peripheral blood mononuclear cells (PBMCs), sampled at new diagnosis, from a patient treated with antithyroid drugs. The source of these receptors is a female donor with Graves disease.

This clonotype was recorded many times. The V gene is TRBV20-1, the J gene TRBJ2-3; D is unresolved. The V gene's germline CDR1 is DFQATT and CDR2 SNEGSKA (reference sequence). The CDR3 is 15 residues long. The V end was cut by 0 bases, the J end by 2 bases, with 12 bases between. The DNA for the CDR3 is TGCAGTGCTAGAGATCGACGGTTACCCACAGATACGCAGTATTTT. It encodes CSARDRRLPTDTQYF.

This clonotype was detected ten times or more. The rearrangement links TRBV6-5 to TRBJ1-1; the match to TRBD1 covers 9 bases. Germline lookup yields CDR1 MNHEY and CDR2 SVGAGI. J gave up 5 bases and V 4 bases, and 8 bases lay outside the gene matches. CDR3 size: 15 residues. CDR3 DNA sequence: TGTGCCAGCAGTTTGACCGGGACAGGGAGGACTGAAGCTTTCTTT. It is translated as CASSLTGTGRTEAFF.

This clonotype was recorded at least ten times. The chain joins TRBV10-2 to TRBJ1-4, with D maybe TRBD1 (5 bases). Germline V CDR1 and CDR2: WSHSY, SAAADI. CDR3 length: 12 amino acids. With 2 bases removed from V and 7 bases from J, the gap between germline ends came to 5 bases. CDR3 coding DNA: TGCGCCAGCAGTGAGGGGGGTGAAAAACTGTTTTTT. Its protein is CASSEGGEKLFF.

This clonotype was detected many times. The chain recombines TRBV7-2 with TRBJ2-1; TRBD2 is a possible D gene (6 bases). The germline V gene has CDR1 SGHTA and CDR2 FQGNSA. This CDR3 is built from 14 residues. V lost 8 bases to trimming and J lost 8 bases, with 19 bases between them. The CDR3 here is CASQPGLATHEQFF. DNA of the CDR3: TGTGCCAGCCAGCCGGGACTGGCTACACATGAGCAGTTCTTC.

This clonotype showed up many times. CDR3: CASSDAGFSGANVLTF. The CDR3 bases are TGTGCCAGCAGTGACGCAGGGTTCTCTGGGGCCAACGTCCTGACTTTC. The genes are TRBV2 and TRBJ2-6, with D possibly TRBD1 on 5 matching bases. Trimming took 3 bases from V and 0 from J, leaving 9 bases between them. The CDR3 runs to 16 residues. CDR1 SNHLY and CDR2 FYNNEI come from the germline V gene.

This clonotype was recorded at least ten times. This chain joins TRBV28 and TRBJ2-3; TRBD1 is a possible D gene (6 bases). V was shortened by 1 base and J by 1 base, with 15 bases between the two germline ends. In germline, CDR1 is MDHEN, CDR2 SYDVKM. The CDR3 runs 17 residues. The chain's CDR3 is CASSLFPGTPRTDTQYF. The CDR3 nucleotides are TGTGCCAGCAGTTTATTCCCTGGGACACCTCGCACAGATACGCAGTATTTT.

This clonotype was observed at least ten times. The J gene is TRBJ2-7, the V gene TRBV28; D may be TRBD2 (5 bases). V lost 2 bases and J lost 0, with 8 bases in between. The CDR3 is made up of 14 amino acids. From germline, CDR1 is MDHEN and CDR2 SYDVKM. The CDR3 reads CASSLTSYSYEQYF. The CDR3 nucleotides read TGTGCCAGCAGTTTAACTAGTTACTCCTACGAGCAGTACTTC. Supplemented by reference TRBV28 and TRBJ2-7, the full variable domain reads DVKVTQSSRYLVKRTGEKVFLECVQDMDHENMFWYRQDPGLGLRLIYFSYDVKMKEKGDIPEGYSVSREKKERFSLILESASTNQTSMYLCASSLTSYSYEQYFGPGTRLTVT.

The chain couples TRBV4-1 to TRBJ1-2; the D gene is possibly TRBD1 (5 bases). Germline CDR1 and CDR2: MGHRA and YSYEKL. CDR3 length equals 16 residues. Trimming removed 0 bases at V and 4 bases at J, with 15 bases between. CDR3 amino acids: CASSQDLVQGSYGYTF. In DNA form, the CDR3 reads TGCGCCAGCAGCCAAGATTTGGTGCAGGGCTCCTATGGCTACACCTTC.

The rearrangement uses TRBV27 and TRBJ1-2; TRBD1 matches at 9 bases. Germline V gene data show CDR1 as MNHEY and CDR2 as SMNVEV (reference sequence). V was clipped by 3 bases and J by 2 bases; unmatched bases: 7. The CDR3 covers 16 residues. DNA of the CDR3: TGTGCCAGCAGTTTGAAGACAGGGGGTACGAACTATGGCTACACCTTC. Translated, it gives CASSLKTGGTNYGYTF.

Many counts were recorded for this clonotype. The chain couples TRBV12-3 or TRBV12-4 to TRBJ2-3; maybe TRBD2 (5 bases). The CDR3 sequence is 15 residues long. V lost 4 bases and J 2 bases, leaving 13 bases between the germline ends. CDR3 in DNA: TGTGCCAGCAGTTCCCGCGGACTGAACACAGATACGCAGTATTTT. Its translation: CASSSRGLNTDTQYF.

The table lists this clonotype with many counts. The CDR3 is CASREIYGYTF. The CDR3 DNA is TGTGCCAGCAGAGAAATCTATGGCTACACCTTC. The chain recombines TRBV2 with TRBJ1-2; no clear D. Germline assignment: CDR1 SNHLY and CDR2 FYNNEI. The CDR3 runs to 11 residues. Trimming stripped 6 bases from V and 4 bases from J, with 6 bases between.

This clonotype appeared many times. The chain recombines TRBV7-9 with TRBJ2-3; 7 bases fit TRBD2. Germline-derived CDR1 and CDR2 are SEHNR and FQNEAQ (reference sequence). The CDR3 length is 16 residues. J was trimmed by 1 base and V by 5 bases; bases with no gene match: 9. The CDR3 region is CASSRNVGLGTDTQYF. In nucleotides, the CDR3 is TGTGCCAGCAGCCGCAACGTCGGACTAGGCACAGATACGCAGTATTTT.

The chain couples TRBV7-9 to TRBJ2-7; TRBD1 matches 8 bases. The J call could be wrong; TRBJ2-5 is a better fit for the DNA end. Germline V lookup: CDR1 SEHNR, CDR2 FQNEAQ (reference sequence). This CDR3 spans 13 amino acids. Written as DNA, the CDR3 is TGTGCCAGCAGCTCCGACAGGGGAGAGACCCAGTACTTC. Residues: CASSSDRGETQYF.

Note on this clonotype: A clone one base away is much larger, so this may be a read error. The CDR3 end shows no conserved phenylalanine or tryptophan, and so a read error is likely. The chain joins TRBV7-2 to TRBJ1-1; D is unresolved. There are 12 residues in the CDR3. Germline V gene sequence: CDR1 SGHTA, CDR2 FQGNSA. The V end was cut by 1 base, the J end by 5 bases, with 5 bases between. The CDR3, as DNA: TGTGCCAGCAGCTTAGGACTGACTGAAGCTTTCCTT. Protein: CASSLGLTEAFL.

This clonotype has at least ten counts. The chain couples TRBV6-5 to TRBJ2-7; the match to TRBD2 covers 8 bases. Germline V lookup: CDR1 MNHEY, CDR2 SVGAGI. With 4 bases clipped from V and 3 bases from J, the junction kept 5 bases outside the gene matches. The CDR3 contains 14 residues. The CDR3 DNA reads TGTGCCAGCAGTTCAGCGGGAGTTGACTACGAGCAGTACTTC. Translated, it gives CASSSAGVDYEQYF.

This clonotype was detected only once. The rearrangement links TRBV11-2 to TRBJ2-4, with D unclear. The V gene's germline CDR1 is SGHAT and CDR2 FQNNGV. CDR3 length: 11 amino acids. V shed 8 bases and J shed 8 bases, with 10 bases lying between them. The CDR3 region is CASSEFDIQYF. The CDR3 DNA reads as TGTGCCAGCTCGGAGTTTGACATTCAGTACTTC.

This clonotype was found once. The genes are TRBV6-1 and TRBJ1-3; D is undetermined. There are 15 residues in the CDR3. Germline-derived CDR1 and CDR2 are MNHNS and SASEGT. Trimming removed 6 bases from V and 1 base from J, with 13 bases in between. The chain's CDR3 is CASRSDPYSGNTIYF. CDR3 DNA sequence: TGTGCCAGCAGGTCAGACCCGTATTCTGGAAACACCATATATTTT.

This clonotype showed up many times. The chain is built from TRBV6-5 and TRBJ2-7; D perhaps matches TRBD2 (6 bases). CDR3 length: 15 residues. V lost 2 bases, J lost 1 base, and 12 bases lay in between. CDR1 and CDR2 (germline): MNHEY, SVGAGI. The CDR3 DNA reads TGTGCCAGCAGTTACGGTATGGCGGGATCCTACGAGCAGTACTTC. It translates to CASSYGMAGSYEQYF.

The table lists this clonotype with many counts. The gene calls are TRBV6-2 or TRBV6-3 and TRBJ2-1; the match to TRBD2 covers 14 bases. Germline CDR1 is MNHEY and CDR2 is SVGEGT. V was clipped by 7 bases and J by 6 bases; unmatched bases: 5. The CDR3 sequence is 15 residues long. The CDR3 region is CASNQGLAGVNEQFF. The CDR3 DNA is TGTGCCAGCAACCAGGGACTAGCGGGAGTCAATGAGCAGTTCTTC.

A note on this clonotype: This likely traces to a read error, being one base from a far larger clone. The chain has TRBV14 and TRBJ1-6; D not certain. Germline V lookup: CDR1 SGHDN, CDR2 FVKESK. The CDR3 extends over 16 amino acids. In DNA, the CDR3 is TGTGCCAGCAGACAAGAGAGTAGGCGAAAGAATTCACCCCTCCACTTT. It specifies CASRQESRRKNSPLHF.

This clonotype was seen repeatedly, ten times or more. The rearrangement links TRBV20-1 to TRBJ2-2, with 7 bases aligning to TRBD1. The V and J ends lost 6 bases and 5 bases, in that order; junction bases with no gene match: 12. The CDR3 runs to 15 residues. Germline loops: CDR1 DFQATT, CDR2 SNEGSKA (reference sequence). The CDR3 nucleotides are TGCAGTGCCGCCGCCCAGGGGGTAGGAACCGGGGAGCTGTTTTTT. Amino acid sequence: CSAAAQGVGTGELFF.

There are many counts of this clonotype. V usage is TRBV29-1 and J usage is TRBJ1-1; D might be TRBD1 (6 bases). Germline lookup yields CDR1 SQVTM and CDR2 ANQGSEA. Trimming removed 0 bases from V and 6 bases from J, with 23 bases in between. CDR3 length equals 17 residues. The CDR3 DNA reads TGCAGCGTTGAAGATATTAGGGGGGGAGGGAGGCGCGCTGAAGCTTTCTTT. Translated: CSVEDIRGGGRRAEAFF.

This clonotype was found a few times. V is TRBV12-3 or TRBV12-4 and J is TRBJ2-6; 7 nucleotides line up with TRBD1. The trim removed 6 bases at V and 2 bases at J, leaving 10 bases unmatched. CDR3 size: 17 residues. Here the CDR3 reads CASSAYRGAAGANVLTF. The CDR3 nucleotides are TGTGCCAGCAGCGCCTACAGGGGAGCGGCTGGGGCCAACGTCCTGACTTTC.

This clonotype was found many times. This chain uses TRBV24-1 with TRBJ2-1, with 9 bases that match TRBD2. The CDR3 spans 17 residues. CDR1 is KGHDR and CDR2 is SFDVKD in the germline V gene. V shed 1 base and J 0 bases; nucleotides not matched to a gene: 3. CDR3 bases: TGTGCCACCAGTGATTTTATGCGGGAGGGCTCCTACAATGAGCAGTTCTTC. Translating gives CATSDFMREGSYNEQFF.

This clonotype was found many times. The V and J genes are TRBV2 and TRBJ1-5; D gene ambiguous. Germline-derived CDR1 and CDR2 are SNHLY and FYNNEI. V lost 3 bases and J lost 0, with 6 bases in between. The CDR3 covers 14 residues. CDR3: CASSDAASNQPQHF. DNA for the CDR3: TGTGCCAGCAGTGATGCGGCTAGCAATCAGCCCCAGCATTTT.

Notes on this clonotype: A read error may produce the germline difference seen at one junction end. The chain joins TRBV12-3 or TRBV12-4 to TRBJ2-5; possible D gene TRBD2, 6 bases. This CDR3 has 12 amino acids. The DNA for the CDR3 is TGTGCCAGCACACTAGCCTACAATGAGCAGTCCTTC. Protein product: CASTLAYNEQSF.

This clonotype was seen ten or more times. The chain couples TRBV20-1 to TRBJ2-5; 7 nucleotides match TRBD2. The CDR3 sequence is 16 residues long. With V trimmed by 3 bases and J by 5 bases, 15 bases remained unmatched. Germline CDR1 reads DFQATT; CDR2 reads SNEGSKA (reference sequence). CDR3 in DNA: TGCAGTGCTAGCCCCGGAGCTAGCGGAGCGTGGGAGACCCAGTACTTC. Translated: CSASPGASGAWETQYF.

This clonotype was counted ten times or more. The V gene is TRBV20-1, the J gene TRBJ2-1; 14 bases align to TRBD2. This CDR3 region has 16 residues. V lost 5 bases, J lost 10 bases, and 13 bases stayed unmatched. Germline V gene sequence: CDR1 DFQATT, CDR2 SNEGSKA (reference sequence). CDR3 DNA sequence: TGCAGTGCTTCCCATTCGACTAGCGGGAGGGCCCGCGAGCAGTTCTTC. Its translation: CSASHSTSGRAREQFF.

This clonotype came up many times. The V and J genes are TRBV18 and TRBJ1-2; D possibly corresponds to TRBD1 (5 bases). The CDR3 is 15 amino acids. V was clipped by 0 bases and J by 4 bases, with 12 bases between them. Germline V gene sequence: CDR1 KGHSH, CDR2 LQKENI. Here the CDR3 DNA reads TGTGCCAGCTCACCACCGGGCAGGGCTGCCTATGGCTACACCTTC. This sequence encodes CASSPPGRAAYGYTF.

There are many counts of this clonotype. The chain recombines TRBV29-1 with TRBJ2-5, with D possibly TRBD1 on 5 matching bases. The germline gives CDR1 SQVTM, CDR2 ANQGSEA. This CDR3 has 13 residues. Trimming took off 2 bases at V and 1 base at J, with 8 bases between the two ends. CDR3 sequence: CSVERQFQETQYF. In nucleotides, the CDR3 is TGCAGCGTTGAAAGACAGTTCCAAGAGACCCAGTACTTC.